This TCR beta chain appears in the sequencing data of a study of fetal regulatory T cell absence and autoimmunity. This clone was seen only once. Its target is unknown. Germline assignment: CDR1 LNHDA and CDR2 SQIVND (reference sequence). CDR3 length equals 12 residues. Between the trimmed V and J ends, which lost 3 bases and 2 bases, there was a span of 4 bases. Study conclusions and caveats: In IPEX, the enrichment was taken to support antigen-driven autoimmunity before birth.

The table came from immunoSEQ multiplex PCR; TCRdb's copy has only in-frame clones and leaves some out. The table lists about 50,000 clones, about four fifths of them singletons, with 0.41% in the top ten. The origin of this receptor is a newborn boy with IPEX syndrome. The J gene is TRBJ1-1, the V gene TRBV19; D not certain. The sample consisted of cord blood. In DNA form, the CDR3 reads TGTGCCAGTAGTATCCCCAACACTGAAGCTTTCTTT. It encodes CASSIPNTEAFF.